The present entry profiles one T cell receptor beta chain with its context. The CDR3 runs 16 residues. Germline CDR1 SEHNR, CDR2 FQNEAQ (reference sequence). V dropped 1 base and J dropped 2; count of bases not matched to a gene: 7. This sample was taken from a study of control samples from healthy donors and cancer patients. Some clones are missing from TCRdb's copy, which holds only in-frame ones; the method was immunoSEQ multiplex PCR. Of about 410,000 clones in the sample, 90% were seen once. This sequence was found in a man aged 35 to 55 with head and neck cancer. The chain is built from TRBV7-9 and TRBJ2-5; TRBD2 aligns across 7 bases. Sequencing was done on a sample of PBMCs. The CDR3 protein is CASSLVLLAIQETQYF. CDR3 sequence (DNA): TGTGCCAGCAGCTTAGTCCTACTAGCGATACAAGAGACCCAGTACTTC.